A few counts support the clone carrying this TCR beta chain. Its antigen is unidentified. Profiled with immunoSEQ multiplex PCR; TCRdb holds only in-frame clones, not every one. Altogether roughly 14,000 clones are present, 64% being singletons, with the ten largest covering 27%. The sample comes from a study of radiation and T cells in renal cell carcinoma. Sample treatment: 15 Gy SBRT to primary tumor, nephrectomy 4 weeks later. Nephrectomy followed 15 Gy stereotactic body radiation by 4 weeks. Findings of the study overall: In nephrectomy-only tumors, top 100 clonotypes averaged approximately 43%, versus about 50% irradiated. Baseline intratumoral clonotype presence is unknown without pretreatment biopsies. Top tumor clonotypes rose in blood 2 weeks post-radiation, then contracted.

The clonotype was recovered from a woman between 70 and 85 years old with renal cell carcinoma. The material was tumor tissue, obtained from a patient whose treatment included radiotherapy and nephrectomy.

CDR3 residues: CASSSRTGGNEQYF. CDR3 nucleotides: TGTGCCAGCAGTTCCAGGACAGGGGGCAACGAGCAGTACTTC. The chain joins TRBV6-5 to TRBJ2-7, with 11 bases matching TRBD1. Germline V gene lookup returns CDR1 MNHEY and CDR2 SVGAGI. Germline trimming cut 4 bases from V and 5 bases from J; bases unmatched to any gene: 4. The CDR3 is 14 amino acids.